This T cell receptor beta chain is from a study of shared clonotypes between healthy human individuals. Study findings and constraints: An anticipated effect of sequencing depth on clonotype sharing among donors was recognized.

The CDR3 length is 16 residues. V lost 3 bases to trimming and J lost 6 bases; unmatched junction nucleotides: 5. In germline, CDR1 is SGHRS, CDR2 YFSETQ. Regarding this clone: Its antigen is unidentified.

Generated by immunoSEQ multiplex PCR, the TCRdb table keeps only in-frame clones and is missing some. The sample yields about 470,000 clones, roughly 77% seen once. Material: PBMCs. This receptor was taken from a woman aged 40 to 50 in good health. Some clones in this sample may be carry-over from other donors' samples. The genes are TRBV5-1 and TRBJ2-3, with 15 nucleotides matching TRBD2. The CDR3 DNA reads TGCGCCAGCAGCTGGACTAGCGGGAGGGGTAGGGATACGCAGTATTTT. Its protein is CASSWTSGRGRDTQYF.